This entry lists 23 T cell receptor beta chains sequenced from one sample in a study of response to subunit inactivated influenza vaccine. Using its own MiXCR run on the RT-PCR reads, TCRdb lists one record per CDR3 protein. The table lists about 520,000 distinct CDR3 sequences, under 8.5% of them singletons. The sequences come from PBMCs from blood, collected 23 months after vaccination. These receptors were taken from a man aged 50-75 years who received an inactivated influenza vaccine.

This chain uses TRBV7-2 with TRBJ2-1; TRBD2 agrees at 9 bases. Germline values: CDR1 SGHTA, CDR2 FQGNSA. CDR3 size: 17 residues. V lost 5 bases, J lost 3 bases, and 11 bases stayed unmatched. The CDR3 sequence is CASSRRDSGSFYNEQFF. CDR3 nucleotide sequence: TGTGCCAGCAGCCGTCGGGATAGCGGGAGCTTCTACAATGAGCAGTTCTTC.

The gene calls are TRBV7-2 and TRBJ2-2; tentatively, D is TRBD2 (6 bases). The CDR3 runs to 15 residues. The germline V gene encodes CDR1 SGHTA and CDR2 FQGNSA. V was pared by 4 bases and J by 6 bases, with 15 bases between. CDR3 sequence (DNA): TGTGCCAGCAGCTCCATGGTCGGCGGGGCCGGGGAGCTGTTTTTT. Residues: CASSSMVGGAGELFF.

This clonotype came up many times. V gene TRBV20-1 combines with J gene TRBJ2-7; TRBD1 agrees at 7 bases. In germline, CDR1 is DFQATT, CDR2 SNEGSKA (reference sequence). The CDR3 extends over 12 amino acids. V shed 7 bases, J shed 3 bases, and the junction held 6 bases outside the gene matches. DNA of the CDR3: TGCAGTGTCGCGACAGGGCTCTACGAGCAGTACTTC. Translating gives CSVATGLYEQYF.

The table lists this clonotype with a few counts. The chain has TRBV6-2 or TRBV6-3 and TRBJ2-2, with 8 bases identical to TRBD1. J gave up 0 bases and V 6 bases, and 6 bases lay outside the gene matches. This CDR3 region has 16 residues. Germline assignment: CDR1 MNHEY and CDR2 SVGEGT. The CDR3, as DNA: TGTGCCAGCAGAGTACAACAGGGGGCGAACACCGGGGAGCTGTTTTTT. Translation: CASRVQQGANTGELFF.

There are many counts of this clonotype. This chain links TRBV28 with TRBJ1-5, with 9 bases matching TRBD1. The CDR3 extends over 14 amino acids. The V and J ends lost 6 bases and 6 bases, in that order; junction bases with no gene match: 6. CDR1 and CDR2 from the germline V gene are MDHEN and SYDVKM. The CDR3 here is CASRTTGGGQPQHF. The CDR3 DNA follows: TGTGCCAGCAGGACGACAGGGGGAGGTCAGCCCCAGCATTTT. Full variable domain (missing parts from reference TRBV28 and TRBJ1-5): DVKVTQSSRYLVKRTGEKVFLECVQDMDHENMFWYRQDPGLGLRLIYFSYDVKMKEKGDIPEGYSVSREKKERFSLILESASTNQTSMYLCASRTTGGGQPQHFGDGTRLSIL.

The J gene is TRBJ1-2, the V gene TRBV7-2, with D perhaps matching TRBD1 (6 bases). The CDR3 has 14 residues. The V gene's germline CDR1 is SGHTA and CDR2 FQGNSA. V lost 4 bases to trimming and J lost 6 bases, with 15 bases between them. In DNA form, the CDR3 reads TGTGCCAGCAGCTGGCAGGACAGACGAAATGGCTACACCTTC. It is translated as CASSWQDRRNGYTF.

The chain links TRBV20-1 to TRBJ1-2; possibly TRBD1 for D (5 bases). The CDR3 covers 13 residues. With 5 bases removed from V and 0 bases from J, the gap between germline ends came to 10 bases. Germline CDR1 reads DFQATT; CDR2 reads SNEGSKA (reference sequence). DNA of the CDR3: TGCAGTGCTTGGGGGAGGACTAACTATGGCTACACCTTC. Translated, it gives CSAWGRTNYGYTF.

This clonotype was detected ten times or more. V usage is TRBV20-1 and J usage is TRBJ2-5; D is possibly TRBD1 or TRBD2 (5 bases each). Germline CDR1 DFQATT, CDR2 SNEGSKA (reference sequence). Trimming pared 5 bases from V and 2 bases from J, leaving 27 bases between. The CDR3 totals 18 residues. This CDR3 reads CSALFPLLGDRSQETQYF. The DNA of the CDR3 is TGCAGTGCTTTATTCCCCCTCTTGGGGGACCGAAGTCAAGAGACCCAGTACTTC.

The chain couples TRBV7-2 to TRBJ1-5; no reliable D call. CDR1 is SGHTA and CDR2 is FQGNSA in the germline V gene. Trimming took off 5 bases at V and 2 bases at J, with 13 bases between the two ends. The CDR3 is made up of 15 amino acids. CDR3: CASSEGTVGNQPQHF. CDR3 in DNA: TGTGCCAGCAGCGAAGGAACAGTGGGCAATCAGCCCCAGCATTTT.

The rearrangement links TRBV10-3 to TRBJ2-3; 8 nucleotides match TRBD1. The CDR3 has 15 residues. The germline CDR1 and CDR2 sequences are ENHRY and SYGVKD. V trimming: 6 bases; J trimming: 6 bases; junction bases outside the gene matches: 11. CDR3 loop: CAIRGQEENYDTQYF. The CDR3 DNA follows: TGTGCCATCAGGGGACAGGAGGAGAATTATGATACGCAGTATTTT.

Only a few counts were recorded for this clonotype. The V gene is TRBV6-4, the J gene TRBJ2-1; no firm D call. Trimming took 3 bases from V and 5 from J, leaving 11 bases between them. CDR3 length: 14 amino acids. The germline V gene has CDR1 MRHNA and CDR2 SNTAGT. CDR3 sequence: CASSEGYRDNEQFF. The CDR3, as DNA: TGTGCCAGCAGTGAAGGGTATAGGGACAATGAGCAGTTCTTC.

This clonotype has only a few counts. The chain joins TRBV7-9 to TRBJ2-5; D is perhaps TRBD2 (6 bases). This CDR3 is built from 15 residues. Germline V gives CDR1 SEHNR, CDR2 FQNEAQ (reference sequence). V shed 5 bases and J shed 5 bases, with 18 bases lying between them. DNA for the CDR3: TGTGCCAGCAGCCTCGGGGCGGGACCAGTCGAGACCCAGTACTTC. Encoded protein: CASSLGAGPVETQYF.

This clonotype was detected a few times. The CDR3 DNA reads TGTGCCAGCAGTCGTTCCGGGACTGGACTCACAGATACGCAGTATTTT. Translating gives CASSRSGTGLTDTQYF. The V and J genes are TRBV6-2 or TRBV6-3 and TRBJ2-3; D perhaps matches TRBD2 (6 bases). Germline CDR1 is MNHEY and CDR2 is SVGEGT. The germline V and J ends were trimmed by 5 bases and 2 bases, with 17 bases remaining between them. The CDR3 length is 16 residues.

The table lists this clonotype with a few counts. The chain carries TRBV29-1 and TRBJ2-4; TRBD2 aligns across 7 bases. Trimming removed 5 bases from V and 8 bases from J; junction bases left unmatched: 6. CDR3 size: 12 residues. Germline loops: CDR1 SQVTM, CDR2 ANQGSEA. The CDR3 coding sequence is TGCAGCGTTTATTGGGGGGGGGACATTCAGTACTTC. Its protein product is CSVYWGGDIQYF.

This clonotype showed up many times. In nucleotides, the CDR3 is TGTGCCAGCAGCTGGGGAACTAGCGGGGGATTTCAAGAGACCCAGTACTTC. Amino acid sequence: CASSWGTSGGFQETQYF. The chain recombines TRBV7-2 with TRBJ2-5; 11 positions agree with TRBD2. J lost 2 bases, V lost 4 bases, and 9 bases had no gene match. The length of the CDR3 is 17 residues. The germline V gene encodes CDR1 SGHTA and CDR2 FQGNSA.

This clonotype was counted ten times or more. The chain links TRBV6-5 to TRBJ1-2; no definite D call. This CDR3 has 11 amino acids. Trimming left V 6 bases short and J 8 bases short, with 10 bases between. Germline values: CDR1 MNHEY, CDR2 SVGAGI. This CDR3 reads CASREQYGYTF. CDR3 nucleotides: TGTGCCAGCAGGGAGCAGTACGGCTACACCTTC.

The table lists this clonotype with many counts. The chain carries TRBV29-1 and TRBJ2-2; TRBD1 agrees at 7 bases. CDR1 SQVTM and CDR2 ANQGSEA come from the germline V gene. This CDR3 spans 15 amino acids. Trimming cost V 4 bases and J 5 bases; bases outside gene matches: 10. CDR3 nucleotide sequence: TGCAGCGTTGGGAATAGGGACAGAATGACCGGGGAGCTGTTTTTT. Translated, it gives CSVGNRDRMTGELFF.

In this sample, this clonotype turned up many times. The CDR3 protein is CASSRLPGAQETQYF. The CDR3 DNA follows: TGCGCCAGCAGCCGTCTCCCGGGGGCCCAAGAGACCCAGTACTTC. The chain joins TRBV5-1 to TRBJ2-5; D possibly matches TRBD1 or TRBD2 (6 bases each). Trimming shortened V by 4 bases and J by 1 base, and 14 bases separated the two germline ends. The CDR3 spans 15 residues. CDR1 SGHRS and CDR2 YFSETQ come from the germline V gene.

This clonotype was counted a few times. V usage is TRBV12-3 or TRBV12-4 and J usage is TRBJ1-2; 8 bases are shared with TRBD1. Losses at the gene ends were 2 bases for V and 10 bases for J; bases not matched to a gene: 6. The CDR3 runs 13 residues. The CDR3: CASSLLTGDAYTF. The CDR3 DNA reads TGTGCCAGCAGTTTATTGACAGGGGATGCCTACACCTTC.

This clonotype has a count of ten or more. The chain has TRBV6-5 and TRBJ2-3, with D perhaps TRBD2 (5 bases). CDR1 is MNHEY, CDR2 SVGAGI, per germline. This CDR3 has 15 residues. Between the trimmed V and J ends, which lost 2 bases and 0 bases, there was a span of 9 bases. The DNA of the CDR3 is TGTGCCAGCAGTTACAGTAGCGTAAGCACAGATACGCAGTATTTT. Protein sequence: CASSYSSVSTDTQYF.

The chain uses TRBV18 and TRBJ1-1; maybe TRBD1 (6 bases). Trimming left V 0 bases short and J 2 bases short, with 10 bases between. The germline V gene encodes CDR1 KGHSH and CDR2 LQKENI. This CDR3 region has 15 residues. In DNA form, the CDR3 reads TGTGCCAGCTCACCACCACAGGGCTCCAACACTGAAGCTTTCTTT. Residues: CASSPPQGSNTEAFF. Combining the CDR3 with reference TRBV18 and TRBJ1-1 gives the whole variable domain NAGVMQNPRHLVRRRGQEARLRCSPMKGHSHVYWYRQLPEEGLKFMVYLQKENIIDESGMPKERFSAEFPKEGPSILRIQQVVRGDSAAYFCASSPPQGSNTEAFFGQGTRLTVV.

CDR3 sequence reads: CASQSEAAAGNTIYF. The DNA for the CDR3 is TGTGCCAGCCAAAGCGAAGCGGCAGCTGGAAACACCATATATTTT. The J gene is TRBJ1-3, the V gene TRBV6-1; D gene uncertain. V lost 8 bases and J lost 2, with 16 bases in between. The CDR3 sequence is 15 residues long. Germline V lookup: CDR1 MNHNS, CDR2 SASEGT.

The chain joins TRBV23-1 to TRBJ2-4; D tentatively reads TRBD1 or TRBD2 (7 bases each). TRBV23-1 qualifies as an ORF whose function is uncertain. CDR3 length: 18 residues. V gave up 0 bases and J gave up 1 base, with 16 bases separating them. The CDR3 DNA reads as TGCGCCAGCAGTCAATCCCCCGGGGAGGGGGCTGCCAAAAACATTCAGTACTTC. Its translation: CASSQSPGEGAAKNIQYF.